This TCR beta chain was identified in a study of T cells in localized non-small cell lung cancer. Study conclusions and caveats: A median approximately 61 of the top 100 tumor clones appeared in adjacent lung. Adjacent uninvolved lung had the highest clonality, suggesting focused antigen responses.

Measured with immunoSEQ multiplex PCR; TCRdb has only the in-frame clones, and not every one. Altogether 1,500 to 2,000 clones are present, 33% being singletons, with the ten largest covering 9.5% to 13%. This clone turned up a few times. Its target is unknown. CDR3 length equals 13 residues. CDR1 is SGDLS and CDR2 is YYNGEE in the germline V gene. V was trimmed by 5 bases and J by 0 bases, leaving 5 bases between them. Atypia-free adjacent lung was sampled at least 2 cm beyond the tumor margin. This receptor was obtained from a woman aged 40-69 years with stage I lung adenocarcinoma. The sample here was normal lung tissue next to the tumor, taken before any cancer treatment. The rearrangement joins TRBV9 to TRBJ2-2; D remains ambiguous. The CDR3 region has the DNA TGTGCCAGCAGTACCTCGAACACCGGGGAGCTGTTTTTT. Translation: CASSTSNTGELFF.